A selection of T cell receptor beta chains follows, all from one sample in a study of blood T cells in healthy people across ages. TCRdb ran MiXCR on the 5' RACE reads and lists one entry per CDR3 protein. The sample lists roughly 1 million distinct CDR3 sequences, 20% to 25% seen once, with about 0.8% in the top ten. Separately, the same data were catalogued under a study of T cells of mothers and their children.

Sequenced: blood. The receptor source for this set is a girl aged 2 to 10 in good health. The CDR3 runs from the conserved cysteine through the conserved F or W. The D gene is left open where the match is weak. Not all rows give a size; the values are once, few, many and, for expanded clones, a class.

clone size	V gene	J gene	D gene	CDR3 DNA	CDR3 protein
NA	TRBV5-1	TRBJ2-3	NA	TGCGCCAGCTCCCGAGGGCGGGACGCACTAGATACGCAGTATTTT	CASSRGRDALDTQYF
NA	TRBV4-1	TRBJ1-5	TRBD1	TGCGCCAGCAGCCAAGACGCCCCAGGGGGAGGGCACAATCAGCCCCAGCATTTT	CASSQDAPGGGHNQPQHF
many	TRBV4-3	TRBJ1-4	NA	TGCGCCAGCAGCCAAGGAGAGGGAATCCGGGAAAAACTGTTTTTT	CASSQGEGIREKLFF
many	TRBV6-1	TRBJ1-2	NA	TGTGCCAGCAGTGAAGTGGAGTTCTATGGCTACACCTTC	CASSEVEFYGYTF
NA	TRBV6-5	TRBJ2-4	NA	TGTGCCAGCAGTTACGCGGGATGGGGCATTCAGTACTTC	CASSYAGWGIQYF
few	TRBV6-1	TRBJ1-5	NA	TGTGCCAGCAGAGTGATAGGGGGACTAGTCAATCAGCCCCAGCATTTT	CASRVIGGLVNQPQHF
few	TRBV6-1	TRBJ1-1	NA	TGTGCCAGCACCCGCGTGCGGGTTGGGGGCACTGAAGCTTTCTTT	CASTRVRVGGTEAFF
few	TRBV27	TRBJ1-1	NA	TGTGCCAGCAGTGTGACATCCGGGCCCATGAACACTGAAGCTTTCTTT	CASSVTSGPMNTEAFF
NA	TRBV24-1	TRBJ1-1	NA	TGTGCCACCAGTGACTCCCGTGGGGCAGCTGAAGCTTTCTTT	CATSDSRGAAEAFF
few	TRBV10-3	TRBJ1-3	NA	TGTGCCATTGGTCCGGCAGGGGAAAGCACCATATATTTT	CAIGPAGESTIYF
few	TRBV24-1	TRBJ2-7	NA	TGTGCCACCAGTGAACCCGACAGCCCCTACGAGCAGTACTTC	CATSEPDSPYEQYF
NA	TRBV4-1	TRBJ2-1	NA	TGCGCCAGCAGCCAAGTCGGGGTTTTAAGCTCCTACAATGAGCAGTTCTTC	CASSQVGVLSSYNEQFF
NA	TRBV12-3/TRBV12-4	TRBJ2-3	TRBD2	TGTGCCAGCAGTTTTGTTCTAGCGGGGTACACAGATACGCAGTATTTT	CASSFVLAGYTDTQYF
NA	TRBV29-1	TRBJ2-5	TRBD2	TGCGGCGCCCTCCCGCTAGCGGGAGGGGGGACCCAGTACTTC	CGALPLAGGGTQYF
few	TRBV29-1	TRBJ2-3	NA	TGCAGCGTGAAGGTCGCAGATACGCAGTATTTT	CSVKVADTQYF
NA	TRBV4-1	TRBJ2-3	NA	TGCGCCAGCAGCCAAGTTCGGGCTCCTAGCACAGATACGCAGTATTTT	CASSQVRAPSTDTQYF
NA	TRBV3-1	TRBJ2-7	NA	TGTGCCAGCAGCCAACTCAGCGGTACCCCCTCCTACGAGCAGTACTTC	CASSQLSGTPSYEQYF
NA	TRBV7-3	TRBJ2-1	TRBD2	TGTGCCAGCAGCCTAGTCCCGGGACTAGGCAACAATGAGCAGTTCTTC	CASSLVPGLGNNEQFF
few	TRBV5-4	TRBJ2-5	TRBD2	TGTGCCAGCAGCCCCCGGACTAGCGTTCAGACCCAGTACTTC	CASSPRTSVQTQYF
few	TRBV28	TRBJ2-5	NA	TGTGCCAGCAGCTACTCTAGAGACCAGTACTTC	CASSYSRDQYF
NA	TRBV9	TRBJ2-3	TRBD1	TGTGCCAGCAGCGTAGACAGGGGCCTCACAGATACGCAGTATTTT	CASSVDRGLTDTQYF
NA	TRBV7-9	TRBJ1-4	TRBD1	TGTGCCAGCACCCTATGGACAGGGTCCGATGAAAAACTGTTTTTT	CASTLWTGSDEKLFF
NA	TRBV14	TRBJ2-5	NA	TGTGCCAGCAGCCAAGACCCCTCTTTGTTCCGGTTTACCCACAATGAGCAGTCCTTC	CASSQDPSLFRFTHNEQSF
once	TRBV7-9	TRBJ1-4	NA	TGTGCCAGCAGCCCGTTTGGACCAGCCTCTTTTGCAACTAATGAAAAACTGTTTTTT	CASSPFGPASFATNEKLFF
NA	TRBV20-1	TRBJ2-5	NA	TGCAGTGCTAGGGGACTGTACCAAGAGACCCAGTACTTC	CSARGLYQETQYF
NA	TRBV19	TRBJ1-3	NA	TGTGCCAGTAACGGGCCCTCTGGAAACACCATATATTTT	CASNGPSGNTIYF
many	TRBV7-9	TRBJ2-5	NA	TGTGCCAGCAGCTTAGACCTCCGGGAGACCCAGTACTTC	CASSLDLRETQYF
few	TRBV20-1	TRBJ2-1	TRBD2	TGCAGTGCTAGCGGGAGGAATAGCAATGAGCAGTTCTTC	CSASGRNSNEQFF
many	TRBV6-4	TRBJ2-1	TRBD2	TGTGCCAGCAGTGACTGGACTAGCGGATCCTACAATGAGCAGTTCTTC	CASSDWTSGSYNEQFF
few	TRBV13	TRBJ1-2	NA	TGTGCCAGCAGCCCGACCGGGGAAGAGGGTGGCTACACCTTC	CASSPTGEEGGYTF
NA	TRBV24-1	TRBJ2-1	NA	TGTGCCACCAGTATGCCAGCGGGCTCCTACAATGAGCAGTTCTTC	CATSMPAGSYNEQFF
few	TRBV7-9	TRBJ2-1	TRBD2	TGTGCCAGCAGCTTACGGCGGGAGGCAATATACAATGAGCAGTTCTTC	CASSLRREAIYNEQFF
few	TRBV7-2	TRBJ2-5	NA	TGTGCCAGCAGCTTCCCAGCCAAGAGGACCCAGTACTTC	CASSFPAKRTQYF
few	TRBV20-1	TRBJ2-7	NA	TGCAGTGCTAGACCCGCCGGCGGTACCTACGAGCAGTACTTC	CSARPAGGTYEQYF
NA	TRBV15	TRBJ1-1	NA	TGTGCCACCAGCAGAGATCCTTTGCGGGAAGCTTTCTTT	CATSRDPLREAFF
few	TRBV29-1	TRBJ2-1	NA	TGCAGCGCCACCAGGGGGGTATCCTCCTACAATGAGCAGTTCTTC	CSATRGVSSYNEQFF
once	TRBV29-1	TRBJ2-3	TRBD2	TGCAGCATTGGGGGGGAAAACACAGATACGCATTATTTT	CSIGGENTDTHYF
NA	TRBV20-1	TRBJ1-1	NA	TGCAGTGCTAGAAATGGGGGCCGGAGACTTAACACTGAAGCTTTCTTT	CSARNGGRRLNTEAFF
NA	TRBV6-2/TRBV6-3	TRBJ1-1	NA	TGTGCCAGCAGGGACCCAAGACATAACACTGAAGCTTTCTTT	CASRDPRHNTEAFF
NA	TRBV29-1	TRBJ1-4	NA	TGCAGCGTTGGCCAGGGTGGAAAGGAAAAACTGTTTTTT	CSVGQGGKEKLFF
NA	TRBV7-2	TRBJ2-4	TRBD2	TGTGCCAGCAGTCTAACTAGCGGGTCCAAAAACATTCAGTACTTC	CASSLTSGSKNIQYF